These 15 T cell receptor beta chains were all obtained from the same sample, sequenced in a study of blood T cell repertoires in COVID-19. Repertoires were generated with immunoSEQ multiplex PCR, while TCRdb's copy carries only in-frame clones and drops some. This table holds 200,000 to 300,000 clones, about 87% found once. Sequences were obtained from PBMCs or T cells enriched from blood (not recorded which). Every receptor here comes from a woman aged 40-49 years with acute COVID-19.

The chain has TRBV10-3 and TRBJ1-1, with 7 bases fitting TRBD1. The CDR3 spans 14 residues. With V trimmed by 4 bases and J by 3 bases, 5 bases remained unmatched. Per germline, CDR1 ENHRY and CDR2 SYGVKD. This CDR3 reads CAISGGTVHTEAFF. The CDR3 DNA follows: TGTGCCATCAGTGGTGGGACAGTACACACTGAAGCTTTCTTT.

The genes are TRBV30 and TRBJ2-7, with D possibly TRBD2 on 6 matching bases. The V end lost 4 bases, the J end lost 6 bases, and 22 bases lay between the germline ends. The CDR3 is 15 amino acids. In germline, CDR1 is GTSNPN, CDR2 SVGIG (reference sequence). DNA of the CDR3: TGTGCCTGGATTAAGAATGGGAGGCTAGCGAGCGAGCAGTACTTC. Translated, it gives CAWIKNGRLASEQYF.

The V and J genes are TRBV15 and TRBJ1-2; a weak D match, TRBD1 (6 bases). The ends were cut back, 3 bases at V and 5 bases at J, with 16 bases in the middle. Germline lookup yields CDR1 LNHNV and CDR2 YYDKDF (reference sequence). The CDR3 consists of 15 residues. The CDR3 DNA follows: TGTGCCACCAGCAGGTTCGCTGGGGGCCTATATGGCTACACCTTC. Amino acid sequence: CATSRFAGGLYGYTF.

The chain uses TRBV28 and TRBJ2-2, with D possibly TRBD1 on 5 matching bases. The germline gives CDR1 MDHEN, CDR2 SYDVKM. V dropped 4 bases and J dropped 3 bases, with 12 bases sitting between them. CDR3 size: 15 residues. CDR3 DNA sequence: TGTGCCAGCAGTTCCGGCAGGGCGGACACCGGGGAGCTGTTTTTT. Its protein product is CASSSGRADTGELFF.

The count of this clone is one. The rearrangement joins TRBV3-1 (or the pseudogene TRBV3-2) to TRBJ2-7; D gene unclear. Germline V gives CDR1 LGHDT, CDR2 YNNKEL (reference sequence). V was clipped by 1 base and J by 4 bases, with 8 bases between them. The CDR3 runs to 13 residues. This CDR3 reads CASSQAPRYEQYF. In DNA form, the CDR3 reads TGTGCCAGCAGCCAAGCCCCCAGGTACGAGCAGTACTTC.

CDR3 protein: CASSLFLTDTQYF. Written as DNA, the CDR3 is TGTGCCAGCAGTTTATTCCTTACAGATACGCAGTATTTT. The V and J genes are TRBV27 and TRBJ2-3; D is undetermined. The germline V and J ends were trimmed by 1 base and 3 bases, with 5 bases remaining between them. CDR1 and CDR2 (germline): MNHEY, SMNVEV (reference sequence). This CDR3 region has 13 residues.

This chain uses TRBV28 with TRBJ2-7; TRBD1 agrees at 9 bases. Germline-derived CDR1 and CDR2 are MDHEN and SYDVKM. J was trimmed by 5 bases and V by 2 bases; bases with no gene match: 4. There are 14 residues in the CDR3. The chain's CDR3 is CASSLGGQGNEQYF. CDR3 sequence (DNA): TGTGCCAGCAGTTTAGGAGGACAGGGGAACGAGCAGTACTTC.

The chain couples TRBV5-1 to TRBJ2-5; TRBD2 aligns across 7 bases. Trimming cost V 0 bases and J 4 bases; bases outside gene matches: 3. CDR3 length: 14 amino acids. CDR1 is SGHRS and CDR2 is YFSETQ in the germline V gene. CDR3 residues: CASSLESGGETQYF. CDR3 nucleotides: TGCGCCAGCAGCTTGGAATCGGGGGGAGAGACCCAGTACTTC.

This clone occurred a few times. J is TRBJ1-4 and V is TRBV18; 8 bases are shared with TRBD1. Germline V gives CDR1 KGHSH, CDR2 LQKENI. Unmatched junction bases numbered 5, after V lost 4 bases and J lost 4 bases. The CDR3 spans 15 residues. The CDR3: CASSRTGPGNEKLFF. The CDR3 region has the DNA TGTGCCAGCTCACGGACAGGGCCCGGTAATGAAAAACTGTTTTTT.

In its sample, this clone was seen a few times. This rearrangement joins TRBV27 to TRBJ1-5; 7 nucleotides line up with TRBD1. The CDR3 has 15 residues. Trimming cost V 5 bases and J 7 bases; bases outside gene matches: 11. CDR1 MNHEY and CDR2 SMNVEV come from the germline V gene (reference sequence). The CDR3: CASSAQTTGNQPQHF. CDR3 sequence (DNA): TGTGCCAGCAGTGCCCAGACGACAGGGAACCAGCCCCAGCATTTT.

The chain carries TRBV5-1 and TRBJ2-5, with D unresolved. Germline V CDR1 and CDR2: SGHRS, YFSETQ. Trimming stripped 0 bases from V and 5 bases from J, with 5 bases between. This CDR3 is 12 amino acids long. DNA of the CDR3: TGCGCCAGCAGCTTGGAATCGGAGACCCAGTACTTC. Protein product: CASSLESETQYF.

The CDR3 protein is CASSAGQGGTGELFF. DNA for the CDR3: TGTGCCAGCAGTGCGGGACAGGGTGGGACCGGGGAGCTGTTTTTT. V usage is TRBV2 and J usage is TRBJ2-2; 9 bases align to TRBD1. The germline V gene encodes CDR1 SNHLY and CDR2 FYNNEI. The CDR3 contains 15 residues. The V and J ends lost 4 bases and 5 bases, in that order; junction bases with no gene match: 5.

In this sample, this clone turned up a few times. V usage is TRBV2 and J usage is TRBJ2-7; 9 nucleotides agree with TRBD1. The CDR3 contains 14 residues. CDR1 SNHLY and CDR2 FYNNEI come from the germline V gene. The V gene end was trimmed by 4 bases and the J gene end by 6 bases; junction bases not matched to a gene: 7. Here the CDR3 reads CASSGQGVFSEQYV. CDR3 in DNA: TGTGCCAGCAGTGGACAGGGGGTGTTCTCCGAGCAGTACGTC.

This chain connects TRBV29-1 to TRBJ2-1; possibly TRBD1 for D (5 bases). This CDR3 is built from 15 residues. The V gene lost 1 base and the J gene lost 6 bases, with 16 bases spanning the gap. CDR1 SQVTM and CDR2 ANQGSEA come from the germline V gene. In nucleotides, the CDR3 is TGCAGCGTTGAAGGCTGGCAGGGCATAGGCAATGAGCAGTTCTTC. Its translation is CSVEGWQGIGNEQFF.

This sequence joins TRBV7-2 and TRBJ2-2; 7 bases are a match to TRBD2. Unmatched junction bases numbered 13, after V lost 5 bases and J lost 7 bases. Germline V gene data show CDR1 as SGHTA and CDR2 as FQGNSA. This CDR3 has 16 residues. In nucleotides, the CDR3 is TGTGCCAGCAGCGTTAGCGGCGGCGGGAGCTTCGGGGAGCTGTTTTTT. This codes for CASSVSGGGSFGELFF.